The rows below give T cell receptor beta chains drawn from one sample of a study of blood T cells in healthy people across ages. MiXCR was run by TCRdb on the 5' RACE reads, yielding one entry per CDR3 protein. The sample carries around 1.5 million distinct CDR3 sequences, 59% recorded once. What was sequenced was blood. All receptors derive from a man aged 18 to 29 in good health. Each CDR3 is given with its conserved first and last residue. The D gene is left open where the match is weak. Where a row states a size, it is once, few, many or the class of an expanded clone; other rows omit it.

CASSDGRWNEQYF	TGCGCCAGCAGTGACGGGAGGTGGAACGAGCAGTACTTC	TRBV10-2	TRBD2	TRBJ2-7	.
CASSAGQAIDTQYF	TGCGCCAGCAGCGCGGGACAGGCGATAGATACGCAGTATTTT	TRBV5-1	TRBD1	TRBJ2-3	.
CGVPVGNTIYF	TGCGGCGTACCGGTTGGAAACACCATATATTTT	TRBV29-1	.	TRBJ1-3	.
CASSPVFRVGYEQYF	TGTGCCAGCTCACCAGTATTCAGGGTTGGCTACGAGCAGTACTTC	TRBV18	.	TRBJ2-7	.
CASGLADTYNEQFF	TGTGCCAGCGGACTAGCGGATACCTACAATGAGCAGTTCTTC	TRBV19	TRBD2	TRBJ2-1	.
CATSRLQGFSDEQYF	TGTGCCACCAGCCGTCTTCAGGGGTTTAGCGACGAGCAGTACTTC	TRBV15	.	TRBJ2-7	many
CASSFPGDTDTQYF	TGTGCCAGCAGTTTTCCGGGGGACACAGATACGCAGTATTTT	TRBV12-3/TRBV12-4	.	TRBJ2-3	.
CSAQLAGHGYEQYF	TGCAGTGCTCAACTAGCGGGGCATGGCTACGAGCAGTACTTC	TRBV20-1	TRBD2	TRBJ2-7	.
CSADQVGEQYEQYF	TGCAGTGCGGACCAGGTTGGAGAGCAATACGAGCAGTACTTC	TRBV20-1	.	TRBJ2-7	few
CASNGGGEPGNTIYF	TGTGCCAGCAATGGAGGCGGGGAACCTGGAAACACCATATATTTT	TRBV6-1	.	TRBJ1-3	once
CASSLVGAVSDTQYF	TGTGCCAGCAGCTTAGTGGGGGCGGTTTCAGATACGCAGTATTTT	TRBV11-3	.	TRBJ2-3	.
CASSPTGGRHTQYF	TGTGCCAGCTCACCTACGGGGGGGCGCCATACGCAGTATTTT	TRBV18	TRBD2	TRBJ2-3	.
CSARVDYGYTF	TGCAGTGCTAGAGTGGACTATGGCTACACCTTC	TRBV20-1	.	TRBJ1-2	.
CASKPGQPAGPQHF	TGTGCCAGCAAACCGGGACAGCCGGCGGGGCCCCAGCATTTT	TRBV12-3/TRBV12-4	TRBD1	TRBJ1-5	.
CASSVGLLRETQYF	TGCGCCAGCAGCGTTGGACTTCTGAGGGAGACCCAGTACTTC	TRBV5-1	.	TRBJ2-5	.
CASSYLAGGHNEQFF	TGTGCCAGCAGTTACCTAGCGGGAGGTCACAATGAGCAGTTCTTC	TRBV12-3/TRBV12-4	TRBD2	TRBJ2-1	.
CASSQDLRWADPKETQYF	TGTGCCAGCAGTCAAGACCTCCGTTGGGCGGACCCGAAAGAGACCCAGTACTTC	TRBV6-1	.	TRBJ2-5	.
CSVLLALSSYEQYF	TGCAGCGTGCTTCTAGCGCTCAGCTCCTACGAGCAGTACTTC	TRBV29-1	.	TRBJ2-7	few
CSARDLKGLLNYEQYF	TGCAGTGCTAGAGATCTTAAGGGACTCCTTAACTACGAGCAGTACTTC	TRBV20-1	.	TRBJ2-7	.
CASSLTSLETQYF	TGTGCCAGCAGCTTAACTTCGTTGGAGACCCAGTACTTC	TRBV7-2	.	TRBJ2-5	few
CASSPWDRETQYF	TGTGCCAGCAGTCCCTGGGACAGAGAGACCCAGTACTTC	TRBV12-3/TRBV12-4	TRBD1	TRBJ2-5	.
CASSQVGTGQGEQYF	TGTGCCAGCAGCCAAGTCGGGACAGGGCAAGGTGAGCAGTACTTC	TRBV4-2	TRBD1	TRBJ2-7	.
CASSQVTSGSKNEQYF	TGTGCCAGCAGCCAAGTAACTAGCGGGAGTAAAAACGAGCAGTACTTC	TRBV3-1	TRBD2	TRBJ2-7	once
CASSFFSGGANEQFF	TGTGCCAGCAGCTTTTTTAGCGGGGGGGCCAATGAGCAGTTCTTC	TRBV7-2	TRBD2	TRBJ2-1	.
CASSRPLGTGTDTQYF	TGCGCCAGCAGCCGGCCCTTAGGGACAGGCACAGATACGCAGTATTTT	TRBV4-1	TRBD1	TRBJ2-3	.
CAGRRAGELFF	TGTGCCGGGAGGAGGGCCGGGGAGCTGTTTTTT	TRBV6-1	.	TRBJ2-2	.
CASGHTGRQETQYF	TGTGCTAGTGGTCACACAGGACGGCAAGAGACCCAGTACTTC	TRBV12-5	.	TRBJ2-5	.
CASSQDYETQYF	TGTGCCAGCAGCCAAGATTATGAGACCCAGTACTTC	TRBV4-2	.	TRBJ2-5	few
CASGAANSYNEQYF	TGTGCCAGCGGAGCGGCCAATTCATACAATGAGCAGTACTTC	TRBV11-2	.	TRBJ2-7	.
CSAIAGGVADTQYF	TGCAGTGCTATCGCTGGCGGGGTAGCCGATACGCAGTATTTT	TRBV20-1	.	TRBJ2-3	.
CATSDRTDGTDTQYF	TGTGCCACCAGTGATCGGACGGACGGCACAGATACGCAGTATTTT	TRBV24-1	.	TRBJ2-3	.
CATTVVGTSTDTQYF	TGTGCCACCACCGTCGTGGGGACTAGCACAGATACGCAGTATTTT	TRBV7-2	.	TRBJ2-3	.
CSARIQGAGYTEAFF	TGCAGTGCTAGGATACAGGGGGCTGGGTACACTGAAGCTTTCTTT	TRBV20-1	TRBD1	TRBJ1-1	.
CASSLGVLNQPQHF	TGTGCCAGCAGCTTAGGCGTCCTCAATCAGCCCCAGCATTTT	TRBV13	.	TRBJ1-5	.
CASTTGLFLVEAFF	TGTGCCAGCACCACCGGACTGTTCTTAGTCGAAGCTTTCTTT	TRBV28	.	TRBJ1-1	.
CASSQMLPGLGTDTQYF	TGCGCCAGCAGCCAAATGCTACCGGGACTTGGCACAGATACGCAGTATTTT	TRBV4-1	.	TRBJ2-3	.
CASRYLGDGREKLFF	TGTGCCAGCAGGTACTTGGGCGACGGGCGTGAAAAACTGTTTTTT	TRBV5-6	.	TRBJ1-4	.
CASSAALLETQYF	TGTGCCAGCTCAGCTGCGCTTCTGGAGACCCAGTACTTC	TRBV18	.	TRBJ2-5	.
CASSGTWGAYEQYF	TGTGCCAGCAGTGGCACGTGGGGGGCCTACGAGCAGTACTTC	TRBV25-1	.	TRBJ2-7	.
CASSRFLGRVDTGELFF	TGTGCCAGCAGCAGGTTTCTAGGCAGGGTGGACACCGGGGAGCTGTTTTTT	TRBV3-1	.	TRBJ2-2	.
CASSKFLPTGSSTDTQYF	TGTGCCAGCAGTAAATTCCTCCCGACAGGGTCTAGCACAGATACGCAGTATTTT	TRBV12-3/TRBV12-4	TRBD1	TRBJ2-3	few
CSARDRTSGSYEQYF	TGCAGTGCTAGAGATAGGACTAGCGGCTCCTACGAGCAGTACTTC	TRBV20-1	TRBD2	TRBJ2-7	few
CASSLARGGPPGELFF	TGTGCCAGCAGCTTAGCACGGGGAGGTCCCCCCGGGGAGCTGTTTTTT	TRBV11-1	.	TRBJ2-2	.
CATSTEDRSNGYTF	TGTGCCACCAGCACGGAGGACAGGTCTAATGGCTACACCTTC	TRBV15	TRBD1	TRBJ1-2	.
CATSYSGAYNEQFF	TGTGCCACCAGCTATAGCGGGGCCTACAATGAGCAGTTCTTC	TRBV15	TRBD2	TRBJ2-1	.
CASSQGGQGQETQYF	TGCGCCAGCAGCCAAGGGGGACAGGGACAAGAGACCCAGTACTTC	TRBV4-1	TRBD1	TRBJ2-5	.
CASSRTGGYQETQYF	TGCGCCAGCAGCCGAACGGGGGGTTACCAAGAGACCCAGTACTTC	TRBV4-1	TRBD2	TRBJ2-5	few
CASSEARQETQYF	TGCGCCAGCAGTGAGGCCAGGCAAGAGACCCAGTACTTC	TRBV10-1	.	TRBJ2-5	many
CASSYPGQGSYTF	TGTGCCAGCAGTTACCCGGGACAGGGAAGCTACACCTTC	TRBV6-6	TRBD1	TRBJ1-2	.
CASSDRFSHNEQFF	TGTGCCAGCAGTGACAGGTTTTCCCACAATGAGCAGTTCTTC	TRBV25-1	.	TRBJ2-1	.
CATAQGLSGYTQYF	TGTGCCACCGCCCAGGGACTCTCCGGATACACGCAGTATTTT	TRBV10-3	.	TRBJ2-3	.
CASSLPGASTDTQYF	TGTGCCAGCAGCCTCCCCGGGGCTAGCACAGATACGCAGTATTTT	TRBV6-6	.	TRBJ2-3	.